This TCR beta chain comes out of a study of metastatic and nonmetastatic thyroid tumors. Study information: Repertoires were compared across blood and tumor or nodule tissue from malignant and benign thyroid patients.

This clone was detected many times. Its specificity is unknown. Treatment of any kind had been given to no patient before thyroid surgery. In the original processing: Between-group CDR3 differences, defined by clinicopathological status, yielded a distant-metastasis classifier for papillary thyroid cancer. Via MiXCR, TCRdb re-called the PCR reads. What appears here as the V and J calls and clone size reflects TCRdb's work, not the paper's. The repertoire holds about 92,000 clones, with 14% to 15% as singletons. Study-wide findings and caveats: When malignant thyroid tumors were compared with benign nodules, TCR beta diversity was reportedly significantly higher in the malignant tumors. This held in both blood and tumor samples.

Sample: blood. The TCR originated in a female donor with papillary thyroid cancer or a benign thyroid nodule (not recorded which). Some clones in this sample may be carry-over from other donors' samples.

The CDR3 is CASSRTGGEYQPQHF. The CDR3 nucleotides read TGTGCCAGCAGCCGGACAGGGGGCGAGTATCAGCCCCAGCATTTT. The gene calls are TRBV6-1 and TRBJ1-5; 11 nucleotides match TRBD1. Germline loops: CDR1 MNHNS, CDR2 SASEGT. The V and J ends lost 6 bases and 5 bases, in that order; junction bases with no gene match: 6. This CDR3 has 15 amino acids.